One sample yielded the 30 T cell receptor beta chains listed below, sequenced in a study of cytomegalovirus exposure and HLA in healthy donors. Use of 60 Vbeta and 13 Jbeta primers characterized the PCR. The table came from immunoSEQ multiplex PCR; TCRdb's copy has only in-frame clones and leaves some out. The top ten clones hold 2.5% to 3.5% of a sample with about 130,000 clones, about 80% of them seen once. The specimen was PBMCs. The receptors shown here come from a boy between 2 and 10 years old in good health and CMV-seronegative.

This clone was counted only a few times. The chain joins TRBV19 to TRBJ1-2; tentative D call: TRBD1 (5 bases). This CDR3 has 14 amino acids. Germline values: CDR1 LNHDA, CDR2 SQIVND (reference sequence). The ends were cut back, 7 bases at V and 1 base at J, with 13 bases in the middle. CDR3 DNA sequence: TGTGCCAGTACCCTTCGGGGGTTTAACTATGGCTACACCTTC. It translates to CASTLRGFNYGYTF.

In this sample, this clone turned up a few times. The gene calls are TRBV25-1 and TRBJ2-1, with TRBD1 identical over 7 bases. J lost 3 bases, V lost 1 base, and 3 bases had no gene match. The germline CDR1 and CDR2 sequences are MGHDK and SYGVNS. CDR3 length: 15 residues. This chain's CDR3 is CASSESDRDYNEQFF. The CDR3 nucleotides read TGTGCCAGCAGTGAATCTGACAGGGACTACAATGAGCAGTTCTTC. The full variable domain, in which reference TRBV25-1 and TRBJ2-1 provide the parts outside the CDR3, is EADIYQTPRYLVIGTGKKITLECSQTMGHDKMYWYQQDPGMELHLIHYSYGVNSTEKGDLSSESTVSRIRTEHFPLTLESARPSHTSQYLCASSESDRDYNEQFFGPGTRLTVL.

In its sample, this clone was seen a few times. The chain recombines TRBV7-2 with TRBJ1-2; a weak D match, TRBD1 (6 bases). CDR3 length equals 17 residues. Germline V CDR1 and CDR2: SGHTA, FQGNSA. Between the trimmed V and J ends, which lost 5 bases and 3 bases, there was a span of 22 bases. The CDR3 here is CASSKNFDGQLDYGYTF. In DNA, the CDR3 is TGTGCCAGCAGCAAGAACTTCGACGGACAGCTTGACTATGGCTACACCTTC.

The V call is TRBV4-3, the J call TRBJ1-1; 7 nucleotides match TRBD1. Losses at the gene ends were 2 bases for V and 3 bases for J; bases not matched to a gene: 6. Germline V gene data show CDR1 as LGHNA and CDR2 as YSLEER. The CDR3 sequence is 15 residues long. The chain's CDR3 is CASSQLSTGDTEAFF. The CDR3 region has the DNA TGCGCCAGCAGCCAACTCTCAACAGGGGACACTGAAGCTTTCTTT.

V is TRBV23-1 and J is TRBJ2-2; D is unresolved. TRBV23-1 is labeled an ORF, and its function is uncertain. V lost 7 bases to trimming and J lost 4 bases, with 4 bases between them. The CDR3 contains 11 residues. CDR3 loop: CASTGTGELFF. The CDR3 coding sequence is TGCGCCAGCACGGGCACCGGGGAGCTGTTTTTT.

This sequence joins TRBV6-5 and TRBJ1-2; unclear D gene. Trimming pared 6 bases from V and 8 bases from J, leaving 16 bases between. CDR1 MNHEY and CDR2 SVGAGI come from the germline V gene. The CDR3 runs to 13 residues. For the CDR3, the DNA is TGTGCCAGCAGGGAAGGGAGAGGGAGCGGCTACACCTTC. Translated: CASREGRGSGYTF.

This rearrangement joins TRBV9 to TRBJ1-3; D gene unclear. V was shortened by 4 bases and J by 8 bases, with 10 bases between the two germline ends. The V gene's germline CDR1 is SGDLS and CDR2 YYNGEE. The length of the CDR3 is 12 residues. CDR3 sequence reads: CASSLGGYTIYF. The CDR3 region has the DNA TGTGCCAGCAGCTTAGGCGGTTACACCATATATTTT.

This chain links TRBV7-3 with TRBJ2-2; possible D gene TRBD2, 5 bases. CDR3 length equals 15 residues. Germline-derived CDR1 and CDR2 are SGHTA and FQGTGA. V gave up 5 bases and J gave up 1 base, with 11 bases separating them. The CDR3 sequence is CASSKTGKNTGELFF. CDR3 nucleotides: TGTGCCAGCAGCAAGACGGGAAAGAACACCGGGGAGCTGTTTTTT.

The chain joins TRBV29-1 to TRBJ2-1; TRBD1 aligns across 7 bases. CDR1 is SQVTM, CDR2 ANQGSEA, per germline. The CDR3 extends over 14 amino acids. The V and J ends lost 4 bases and 6 bases, in that order; junction bases with no gene match: 9. In nucleotides, the CDR3 is TGCAGCGTTGCCTTAGGACAGGCCGTCAATGAGCAGTTCTTC. Its protein is CSVALGQAVNEQFF.

The chain carries TRBV13 and TRBJ2-1; 7 positions match TRBD1. V lost 0 bases and J lost 1; bases outside the gene matches: 9. Germline V gene sequence: CDR1 PRHDT, CDR2 FYEKMQ (reference sequence). The CDR3 covers 18 residues. CDR3 region: CASSLGQRGGESYNEQFF. The CDR3 nucleotides are TGTGCCAGCAGCTTAGGCCAGCGAGGGGGCGAGTCCTACAATGAGCAGTTCTTC. Together with reference TRBV13 and TRBJ2-1, the CDR3 gives the full variable domain: AAGVIQSPRHLIKEKRETATLKCYPIPRHDTVYWYQQGPGQDPQFLISFYEKMQSDKGSIPDRFSAQQFSDYHSELNMSSLELGDSALYFCASSLGQRGGESYNEQFFGPGTRLTVL.

This chain joins TRBV7-8 and TRBJ2-7, with 8 positions matching TRBD1. V lost 4 bases and J lost 3; bases outside the gene matches: 8. Germline CDR1 reads SGHVS; CDR2 reads FQNEAQ. The CDR3 runs 15 residues. The CDR3 DNA reads as TGTGCCAGCAGCTCGGGGACAGGTATCGGCTACGAGCAGTACTTC. Translating gives CASSSGTGIGYEQYF.

The V call is TRBV27, the J call TRBJ2-1; D may be TRBD1 (5 bases). The germline CDR1 and CDR2 sequences are MNHEY and SMNVEV (reference sequence). Trimming stripped 3 bases from V and 4 bases from J, with 10 bases between. This CDR3 region has 14 residues. In nucleotides, the CDR3 is TGTGCCAGCAGTTTTAGGGGTTCTTACAATGAGCAGTTCTTC. This translates into CASSFRGSYNEQFF.

This sequence joins TRBV7-9 and TRBJ1-1, with D maybe TRBD1 (6 bases). V was clipped by 5 bases and J by 3 bases, with 19 bases between them. Germline CDR1 SEHNR, CDR2 FQNEAQ (reference sequence). CDR3 length: 16 amino acids. This CDR3 is CASSARGGGGYTEAFF. In DNA form, the CDR3 reads TGTGCCAGCAGCGCACGGGGAGGGGGAGGGTACACTGAAGCTTTCTTT.

This rearrangement joins TRBV6-5 to TRBJ1-1; 8 bases align to TRBD1. Germline CDR1 reads MNHEY; CDR2 reads SVGAGI. The V and J ends lost 4 bases and 1 base, in that order; junction bases with no gene match: 8. CDR3 length: 16 residues. The CDR3 DNA sequence: TGTGCCAGCAGTTCAATACCACAGGGGGGGAACACTGAAGCTTTCTTT. Translating gives CASSSIPQGGNTEAFF.

This chain joins TRBV6-6 and TRBJ2-5; D possibly corresponds to TRBD2 (6 bases). The germline CDR1 and CDR2 sequences are MNHNY and SVGAGI (reference sequence). Deletions cut 7 bases from V and 6 bases from J, with 15 bases between. This CDR3 region has 13 residues. The CDR3 nucleotides read TGTGCCAGCACCCAGTTCGGGGGAAAGACCCAGTACTTC. As protein: CASTQFGGKTQYF.

This clone was observed a few times. The chain couples TRBV5-1 to TRBJ1-2; D call uncertain. CDR3 length: 15 amino acids. V was shortened by 0 bases and J by 8 bases, with 17 bases between the two germline ends. From germline, CDR1 is SGHRS and CDR2 YFSETQ. The chain's CDR3 is CASSLAAGLIQGYTF. As DNA, the CDR3 is TGCGCCAGCAGCTTGGCGGCGGGCCTAATACAGGGCTACACCTTC.

This chain joins TRBV9 and TRBJ2-2; 11 bases match TRBD2. V dropped 2 bases and J dropped 0; count of bases not matched to a gene: 0. The CDR3 length is 16 residues. Germline-derived CDR1 and CDR2 are SGDLS and YYNGEE. Here the CDR3 reads CASSVSGRANTGELFF. The CDR3 coding sequence is TGTGCCAGCAGCGTTAGCGGGAGGGCGAACACCGGGGAGCTGTTTTTT. Full variable domain (remainder filled in from reference TRBV9 and TRBJ2-2): DSGVTQTPKHLITATGQRVTLRCSPRSGDLSVYWYQQSLDQGLQFLIQYYNGEERAKGNILERFSAQQFPDLHSELNLSSLELGDSALYFCASSVSGRANTGELFFGEGSRLTVL.

Only one count was recorded for this clone. The V and J genes are TRBV6-4 and TRBJ2-3; 10 nucleotides agree with TRBD1. The V gene's germline CDR1 is MRHNA and CDR2 SNTAGT. CDR3 length equals 15 residues. V lost 5 bases and J lost 2; bases outside the gene matches: 4. In DNA form, the CDR3 reads TGTGCCAGCAGTACCGGGACAGGGGACACAGATACGCAGTATTTT. The encoded protein is CASSTGTGDTDTQYF.

The chain couples TRBV30 to TRBJ1-1; the D gene is possibly TRBD1 (5 bases). CDR3 length equals 15 residues. Per the germline V gene, CDR1 is GTSNPN and CDR2 is SVGIG (reference sequence). V lost 2 bases, J lost 3 bases, and 16 bases lay in between. CDR3 residues: CAWSPGGWQDTEAFF. The CDR3, as DNA: TGTGCCTGGAGTCCCGGGGGTTGGCAGGACACTGAAGCTTTCTTT.

The rearrangement uses TRBV13 and TRBJ1-2, with D possibly TRBD1 on 5 matching bases. The germline V gene has CDR1 PRHDT and CDR2 FYEKMQ (reference sequence). This CDR3 region has 15 residues. V lost 5 bases and J 4 bases, leaving 17 bases between the germline ends. CDR3 residues: CASSPREGPRYGYTF. The CDR3 DNA reads TGTGCCAGCAGCCCCCGGGAGGGGCCGCGCTATGGCTACACCTTC.

This chain joins TRBV27 and TRBJ2-7; 10 bases are shared with TRBD1. The germline gives CDR1 MNHEY, CDR2 SMNVEV (reference sequence). The CDR3 spans 15 residues. With V trimmed by 7 bases and J by 8 bases, 14 bases remained unmatched. CDR3 loop: CASTVPPGQGCKQYF. The CDR3 DNA reads TGTGCCAGCACCGTACCCCCGGGACAGGGGTGCAAGCAGTACTTC.

This clone came up a few times. The chain joins TRBV7-8 to TRBJ1-1, with D possibly matching TRBD1 (6 bases). This CDR3 contains 13 residues. Germline V gene lookup returns CDR1 SGHVS and CDR2 FQNEAQ. V was shortened by 2 bases and J by 4 bases, with 8 bases between the two germline ends. For the CDR3, the DNA is TGTGCCAGCAGCTTACAGGGGCTCACTGAAGCTTTCTTT. It yields the protein CASSLQGLTEAFF. The complete variable domain, with remaining parts taken from reference TRBV7-8 and TRBJ1-1, reads GAGVSQSPRYKVAKRGQDVALRCDPISGHVSLFWYQQALGQGPEFLTYFQNEAQLDKSGLPSDRFFAERPEGSVSTLKIQRTQQEDSAVYLCASSLQGLTEAFFGQGTRLTVV.

There are a few counts of this clone. V and J are TRBV2 and TRBJ2-3; TRBD2 matches 9 bases. The V and J ends lost 3 bases and 4 bases, in that order; junction bases with no gene match: 11. The germline V gene encodes CDR1 SNHLY and CDR2 FYNNEI. The CDR3 is 17 residues long. CDR3 nucleotide sequence: TGTGCCAGCAGTGAGATTCCGGGACTAGCTTCTCCAGATACGCAGTATTTT. This encodes CASSEIPGLASPDTQYF.

This clone was seen more than once but under ten times. The rearrangement links TRBV5-4 to TRBJ1-2; TRBD1 agrees at 12 bases. CDR3 length: 14 amino acids. The germline gives CDR1 SGHNT, CDR2 YYREEE (reference sequence). Trimming at V came to 4 bases and at J to 6 bases, leaving 4 bases not matched to a gene. The CDR3 loop reads CASSAGTGGHGYTF. The CDR3 DNA follows: TGTGCCAGCAGCGCCGGGACAGGGGGCCATGGCTACACCTTC.

The chain has TRBV7-9 and TRBJ2-7, with D possibly being TRBD1 (6 bases). Trimming took 10 bases from V and 5 from J, leaving 21 bases between them. The CDR3 contains 14 residues. The germline gives CDR1 SEHNR, CDR2 FQNEAQ (reference sequence). This CDR3 is CATADRIRGHEQYV. The CDR3 DNA is TGTGCCACCGCGGACAGAATAAGGGGCCACGAGCAGTACGTC.

The chain recombines TRBV4-1 with TRBJ2-1, with 7 positions matching TRBD2. V lost 0 bases and J lost 6; bases outside the gene matches: 5. CDR1 is MGHRA and CDR2 is YSYEKL in the germline V gene. The CDR3 loop spans 15 amino acids. CDR3 loop: CASSQEGGSGNEQFF. CDR3 DNA: TGCGCCAGCAGCCAAGAGGGGGGGTCGGGCAATGAGCAGTTCTTC.

The chain couples TRBV2 to TRBJ1-5, with D possibly TRBD1 on 5 matching bases. The ends were cut back, 2 bases at V and 4 bases at J, with 18 bases in the middle. The CDR3 runs 17 residues. Germline CDR1 is SNHLY and CDR2 is FYNNEI. The CDR3 coding sequence is TGTGCCAGCAGTGAATGCAGGGAATGTGTTGGAAATCAGCCCCAGCATTTT. Translation: CASSECRECVGNQPQHF.

The chain carries TRBV6-6 and TRBJ2-7, with D possibly being TRBD1 (5 bases). Germline V CDR1 and CDR2: MNHNY, SVGAGI (reference sequence). The CDR3 spans 13 residues. V was pared by 2 bases and J by 4 bases, with 9 bases between. CDR3 sequence (DNA): TGTGCCAGCAGTTACAGAGACAGATACGAGCAGTACGTC. Protein product: CASSYRDRYEQYV.

This clone appeared a few times. The chain joins TRBV11-2 to TRBJ2-7; possible D gene TRBD1, 6 bases. The V end lost 2 bases, the J end lost 1 base, and 9 bases lay between the germline ends. CDR1 is SGHAT and CDR2 is FQNNGV in the germline V gene. CDR3 length: 14 residues. The CDR3 reads CASSLIDRSYEQYV. CDR3 nucleotides: TGTGCCAGCAGCTTAATTGACAGGTCCTACGAGCAGTACGTC.

As to this clone: One end of the junction fails to match germline, which may point to a read error. The V call is TRBV10-1, the J call TRBJ2-7; D unresolved. The CDR3 consists of 11 residues. Germline-derived CDR1 and CDR2 are WNHNN and SYGVQD (reference sequence). CDR3 protein: CASSESCEQYF. CDR3 nucleotides: TGCGCCAGCAGTGAGTCCTGCGAGCAGTACTTC.